This TCR beta chain was identified during a study of beta chain features in type 1 diabetes. Study-wide results and limits: Among patients with Type 1 diabetes, TCRB CDR3s were moderately but significantly shorter in every one of the four CD4+ subsets.

To note about this clone: Its target is unknown.

Expressed TCRB transcripts were sequenced, since all the RNA that had been isolated was reverse transcribed. Clones were sequenced by immunoSEQ multiplex PCR, and TCRdb holds only the in-frame ones, with some missing. The sample carries about 160,000 clones, almost 65% recorded once. Germline assignment: CDR1 SQVTM and CDR2 ANQGSEA. The CDR3 extends over 12 amino acids. V was cut by 4 bases and J by 7 bases, with 8 bases left in between. The chain has TRBV29-1 and TRBJ1-6; tentative D call: TRBD1 (5 bases). The sequenced material came from naive CD4+ T cells from blood. The source is a man aged 25-40 years with type 1 diabetes. In DNA, the CDR3 is TGCAGCGTTGGGGACCCGAATTCACCCCTCCACTTT. This sequence encodes CSVGDPNSPLHF.